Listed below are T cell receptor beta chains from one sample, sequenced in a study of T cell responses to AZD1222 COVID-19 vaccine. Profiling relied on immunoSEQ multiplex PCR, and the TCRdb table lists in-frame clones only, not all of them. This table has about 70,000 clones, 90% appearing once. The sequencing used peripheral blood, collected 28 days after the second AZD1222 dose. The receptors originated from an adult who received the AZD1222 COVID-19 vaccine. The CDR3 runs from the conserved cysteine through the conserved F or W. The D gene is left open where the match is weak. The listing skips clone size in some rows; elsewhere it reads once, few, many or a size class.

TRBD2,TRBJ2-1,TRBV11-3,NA,TGTGCCAGCAGCTTAGATAGCCCCGGGCTAGCGGGAGGGCGTGATGAGCAGTTCTTC,CASSLDSPGLAGGRDEQFF
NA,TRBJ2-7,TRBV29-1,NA,TGCAGCGGGGGGACTCTCTACGAGCAGTACTTC,CSGGTLYEQYF
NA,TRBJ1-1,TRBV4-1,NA,TGCGCCAGCAGCCAGATTCACGGGGCGCACACTGAAGCTTTCTTT,CASSQIHGAHTEAFF
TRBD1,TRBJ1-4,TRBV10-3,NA,TGTGCCTCCTCACCTGACAGGGGGAATGAAAAACTGTTTTTT,CASSPDRGNEKLFF
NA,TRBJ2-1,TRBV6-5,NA,TGTGCCAGCATTGGACTATATGGCAATGAGCAGTTCTTC,CASIGLYGNEQFF
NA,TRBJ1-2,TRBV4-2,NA,TGTGCCAGCAGCCAAGATTCGGGGCCCAGGGGAGAGACCTATGGCTACACCTTC,CASSQDSGPRGETYGYTF
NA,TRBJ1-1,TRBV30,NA,TGTGCCTGGAGTGTAGGGCATTTGAACACTGAAGCTTTCTTT,CAWSVGHLNTEAFF
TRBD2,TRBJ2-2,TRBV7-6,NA,TGTGCCAGCAGTATCCCCAGAACTAGCGGGAGGCCCGGGGAGCTGTTTTTT,CASSIPRTSGRPGELFF
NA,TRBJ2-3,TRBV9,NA,TGTGCCAGCAGCTACACTAGCAGCAGTGCAGATACGCAGTATTTT,CASSYTSSSADTQYF
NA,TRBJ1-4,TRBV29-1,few,TGCAGCGTTGACAATATAGGGAAACTGTTTTTT,CSVDNIGKLFF
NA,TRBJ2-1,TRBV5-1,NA,TGCGCCAGCAGCTCTAGAGCCTACAATGAGCAGTTCTTC,CASSSRAYNEQFF
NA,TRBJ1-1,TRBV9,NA,TGTGCCAGCAGCGTAGGGCAGGGGTATGGCACTGAAGCTTTCTTT,CASSVGQGYGTEAFF
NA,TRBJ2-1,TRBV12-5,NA,TGTGCTAGTGGTTTGGTATTGCAGGGAAGAGGCGAGCAGTTCTTC,CASGLVLQGRGEQFF
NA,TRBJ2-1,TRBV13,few,TGTGCCAGCAGCTTAGCCTTTGGGAGAAGCAGCGATGAGCAGTTCTTC,CASSLAFGRSSDEQFF
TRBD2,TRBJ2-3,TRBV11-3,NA,TGTGCCAGCAGCCCGGGACTAGCGGGAGAGGTAACAGATACGCAGTATTTT,CASSPGLAGEVTDTQYF
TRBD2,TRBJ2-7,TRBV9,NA,TGTGCCAGCAGCGCGGGACTAGTCTACGAGCAGTACTTC,CASSAGLVYEQYF
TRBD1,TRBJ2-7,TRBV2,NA,TGTGCCAGCGACGGGACAGAAAATTACGAGCAGTACTTC,CASDGTENYEQYF
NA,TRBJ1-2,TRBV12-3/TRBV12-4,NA,TGTGCCAGCAGTTTGGAGACTTTAAACGGCTACACCTTC,CASSLETLNGYTF
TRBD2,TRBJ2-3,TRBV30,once,TGTGCCTGGACCGGGACTAGCGCGACTAGCACAGATACGCAGTATTTT,CAWTGTSATSTDTQYF
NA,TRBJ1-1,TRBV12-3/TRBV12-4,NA,TGTGCCAGCAGTTTACGGTGGGCGGGTGAAGCTTTCTTT,CASSLRWAGEAFF
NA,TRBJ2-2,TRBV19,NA,TGTGCCAGTAGCAGGGGTTGGGCCGGGGAGCTGTTTTTT,CASSRGWAGELFF
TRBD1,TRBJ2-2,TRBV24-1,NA,TGTGCCACCAGTGACCCCGGACCACAGGGGAGCACCGGGGAGCTGTTTTTT,CATSDPGPQGSTGELFF
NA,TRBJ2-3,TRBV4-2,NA,TGTGCCAGCAGCCCAGGTAGCACCACAGATACGCAGTATTTT,CASSPGSTTDTQYF
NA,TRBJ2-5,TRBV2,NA,TGTGCCAGCAGTGAATCATATAGAACTATATCAGAGACCCAGTACTTC,CASSESYRTISETQYF
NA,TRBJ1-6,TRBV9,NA,TGTGCCAGCAGTGTCCCTAGCCTTTATAATTCACCCCTCCACTTT,CASSVPSLYNSPLHF
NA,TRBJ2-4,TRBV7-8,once,TGTGCCAGCAGCTTATCGCGCATACTAGCCAAAAACATTCAGTACTTC,CASSLSRILAKNIQYF
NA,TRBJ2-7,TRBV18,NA,TGTGCCAGCTCACCCAGACAGGTATCCGAGCAGTACTTC,CASSPRQVSEQYF
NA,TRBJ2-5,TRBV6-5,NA,TGTGCCACCGCAAGGGGGCAAGAGACCCAGTACTTC,CATARGQETQYF
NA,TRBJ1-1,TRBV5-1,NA,TGCGCCAGCAGCTTGGCCACAGGGAACACTGAAGCTTTCTTT,CASSLATGNTEAFF
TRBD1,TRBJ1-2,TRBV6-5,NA,TGTGCCAGCGCCGAAGAGGACAGGGAGGGCTACACCTTC,CASAEEDREGYTF
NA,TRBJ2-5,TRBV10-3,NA,TGTGCCATCAGTGAGTCGAGCCGTCAAGAGACCCAGTACTTC,CAISESSRQETQYF
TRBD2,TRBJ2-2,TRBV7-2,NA,TGTGCCAGCAGCTGGACTAGCGGGAACACCGGGGAGCTGTTTTTT,CASSWTSGNTGELFF
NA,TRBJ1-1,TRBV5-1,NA,TGCGCCAGCAGCGTTGACAGCAACACTGAAGCTTTCTTT,CASSVDSNTEAFF
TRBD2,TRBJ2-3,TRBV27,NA,TGTGCCAGCAGGGTGCGGGGGGGCCCAGATACGCAGTATTTT,CASRVRGGPDTQYF
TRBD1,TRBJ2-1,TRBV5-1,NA,TGCGCCAGCACCCGACAGGGGAGCTCCTACAATGAGCAGTTCTTC,CASTRQGSSYNEQFF
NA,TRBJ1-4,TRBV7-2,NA,TGTGCCAGCGGGTTAGGGCAGGTCCCTGCAACTAATGAAAAACTGTTTTTT,CASGLGQVPATNEKLFF
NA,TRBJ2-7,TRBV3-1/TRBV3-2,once,TGTGCCAGCAGCCGTAGCTCCTACGAGCAGTACTTC,CASSRSSYEQYF
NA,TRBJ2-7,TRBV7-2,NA,TGTGCCAGCAGCCCGGGACCGGGGTACGAGCAGTACTTC,CASSPGPGYEQYF
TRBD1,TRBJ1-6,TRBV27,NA,TGTGCCAGCAGTTTATCGGGACAGGTGGTGGGTTCACCCCTCCACTTT,CASSLSGQVVGSPLHF
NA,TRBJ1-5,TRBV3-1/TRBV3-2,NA,TGTGCCAGCAGCCAAGATCGGGGGGGAATGCCCCAGCATTTT,CASSQDRGGMPQHF
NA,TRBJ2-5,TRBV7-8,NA,TGTGCCAGCAGCGTGACTCATCAAGAGACCCAGTACTTC,CASSVTHQETQYF
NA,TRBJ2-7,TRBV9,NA,TGTGCCAGCAGCCCTGGGAACACCCTAGATAGCGAGCAGTACTTC,CASSPGNTLDSEQYF
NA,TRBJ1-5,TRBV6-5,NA,TGTGCCAGCAGTTACGCATTGGGCAGCAATCAGCCCCAGCATTTT,CASSYALGSNQPQHF
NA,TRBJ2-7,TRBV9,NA,TGTGCCAGCAGCGTAGAATCAGTCCCGAGTGGCGAGCAGTACTTC,CASSVESVPSGEQYF
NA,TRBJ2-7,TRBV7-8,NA,TGTGCCAGCAGAACCGGGACGGGACCCTACGAGCAGTACTTC,CASRTGTGPYEQYF
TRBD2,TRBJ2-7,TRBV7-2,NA,TGTGCCAGCAGCTTAGCGTCGGCTAGCGGCCCCTACGAGCAGTACTTC,CASSLASASGPYEQYF
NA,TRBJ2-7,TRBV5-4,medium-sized,TGTGCCAGCAGCTTGGAGGGATTCAGGGGAGCCCCGGACTACGAGCAGTACTTC,CASSLEGFRGAPDYEQYF
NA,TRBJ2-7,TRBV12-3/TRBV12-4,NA,TGTGCCAGCAGTTTACGAAACTACGAGCAGTACTTC,CASSLRNYEQYF
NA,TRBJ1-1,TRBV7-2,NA,TGTGCCAGCAGCATGGGACCGAACACTGAAGCTTTCTTT,CASSMGPNTEAFF
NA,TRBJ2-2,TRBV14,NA,TGTGCCAGCAGCCCCCAAGGGACCGGGGAGCTGTTTTTT,CASSPQGTGELFF
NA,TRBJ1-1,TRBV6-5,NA,TGTGCCAGCAGTCGCTCCCTCTTCGTTTCAGCGGCAGCTTTCTTT,CASSRSLFVSAAAFF
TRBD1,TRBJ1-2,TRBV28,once,TGTGCCAGCAGTTCTCCAGGGGGCGCTGGGGGCTACACCTTC,CASSSPGGAGGYTF
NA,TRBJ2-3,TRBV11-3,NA,TGTGCCAGCAGCCCCCCTCGGGGGCGCACAGATACGCAGTATTTT,CASSPPRGRTDTQYF